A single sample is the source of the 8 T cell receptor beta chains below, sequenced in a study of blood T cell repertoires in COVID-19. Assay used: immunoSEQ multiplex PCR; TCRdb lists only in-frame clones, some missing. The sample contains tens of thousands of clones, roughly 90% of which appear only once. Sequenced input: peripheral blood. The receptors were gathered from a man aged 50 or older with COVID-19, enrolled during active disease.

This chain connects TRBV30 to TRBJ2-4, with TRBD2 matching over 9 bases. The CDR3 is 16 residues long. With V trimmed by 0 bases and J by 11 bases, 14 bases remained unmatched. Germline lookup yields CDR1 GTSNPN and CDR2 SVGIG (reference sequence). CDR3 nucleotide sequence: TGTGCCTGGAGTGTGCGCGGGGGGGCCACCAGGGTAGTTCAGTACTTC. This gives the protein CAWSVRGGATRVVQYF.

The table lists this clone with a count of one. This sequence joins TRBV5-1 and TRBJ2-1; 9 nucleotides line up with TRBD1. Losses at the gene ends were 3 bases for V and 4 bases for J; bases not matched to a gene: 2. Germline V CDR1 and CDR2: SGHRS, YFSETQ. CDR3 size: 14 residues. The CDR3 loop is CASSSGTGYNEQFF. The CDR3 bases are TGCGCCAGCAGCTCCGGGACAGGGTACAATGAGCAGTTCTTC. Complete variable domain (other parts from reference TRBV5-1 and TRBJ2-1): KAGVTQTPRYLIKTRGQQVTLSCSPISGHRSVSWYQQTPGQGLQFLFEYFSETQRNKGNFPGRFSGRQFSNSRSEMNVSTLELGDSALYLCASSSGTGYNEQFFGPGTRLTVL.

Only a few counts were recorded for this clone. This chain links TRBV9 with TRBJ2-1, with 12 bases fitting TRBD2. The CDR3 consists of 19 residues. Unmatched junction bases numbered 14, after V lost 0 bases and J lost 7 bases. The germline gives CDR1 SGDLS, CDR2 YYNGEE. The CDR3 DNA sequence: TGTGCCAGCAGCGTAGAGCCAGAGACACTAGCGGGGGGTGAGAATGAGCAGTTCTTC. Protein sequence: CASSVEPETLAGGENEQFF.

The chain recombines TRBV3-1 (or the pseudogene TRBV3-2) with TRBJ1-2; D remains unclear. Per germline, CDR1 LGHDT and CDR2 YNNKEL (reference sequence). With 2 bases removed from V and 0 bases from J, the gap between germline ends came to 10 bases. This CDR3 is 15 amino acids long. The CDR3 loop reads CASSQKAGPNYGYTF. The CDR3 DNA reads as TGTGCCAGCAGCCAAAAAGCAGGCCCTAACTATGGCTACACCTTC.

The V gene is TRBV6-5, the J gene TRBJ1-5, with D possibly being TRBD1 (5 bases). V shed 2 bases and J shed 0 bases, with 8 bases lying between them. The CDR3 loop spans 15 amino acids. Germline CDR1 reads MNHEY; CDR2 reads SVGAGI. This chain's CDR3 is CASSYGADSNQPQHF. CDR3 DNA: TGTGCCAGCAGTTACGGGGCGGATAGCAATCAGCCCCAGCATTTT.

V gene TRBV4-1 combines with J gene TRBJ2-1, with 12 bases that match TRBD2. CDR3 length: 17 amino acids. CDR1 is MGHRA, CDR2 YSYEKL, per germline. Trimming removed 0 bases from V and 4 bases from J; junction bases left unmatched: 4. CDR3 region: CASSQDVGLAGYNEQFF. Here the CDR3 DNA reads TGCGCCAGCAGCCAAGATGTTGGACTAGCGGGGTACAATGAGCAGTTCTTC.

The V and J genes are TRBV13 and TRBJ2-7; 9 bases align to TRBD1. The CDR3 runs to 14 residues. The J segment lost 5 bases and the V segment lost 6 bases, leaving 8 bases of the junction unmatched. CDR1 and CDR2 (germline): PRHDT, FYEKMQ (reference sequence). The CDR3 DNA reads TGTGCCAGCAGACGCCGGGACAGGGTAGACGAGCAGTACTTC. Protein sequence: CASRRRDRVDEQYF.

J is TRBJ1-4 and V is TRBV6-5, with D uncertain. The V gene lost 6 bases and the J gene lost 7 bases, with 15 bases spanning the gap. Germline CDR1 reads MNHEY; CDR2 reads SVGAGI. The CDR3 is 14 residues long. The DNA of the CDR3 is TGTGCCAGCAGCTACGGGGTACGGGGTGAAAAACTGTTTTTT. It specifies CASSYGVRGEKLFF.